This TCR beta chain was profiled in a study of early stage breast cancer tumors. Study as a whole: ER+/PR+/HER2- status applied to about 70% of the 16 invasive breast tumors. Average read coverage per sample was 9.5 to 10-fold.

This CDR3 has 14 residues. Trimming cost V 1 base and J 3 bases, with 10 bases left between them. Germline V gene data show CDR1 as SGHVS and CDR2 as FNYEAQ. Each sample had two DNA replicates, roughly 0.5 ug blood or around 1.5 ug tissue. Sequencing was performed with immunoSEQ multiplex PCR; in TCRdb, only in-frame clones are kept and a portion is missing. Among some 21,000 clones listed, more than 75% were seen once. The sample taken for sequencing was blood. This receptor was taken from a person between 55 and 69 years old with breast cancer. The chain combines TRBV7-6 with TRBJ2-7; D might be TRBD1 (6 bases). The CDR3 region is CASSLGGPYYEQYF. The DNA for the CDR3 is TGTGCCAGCAGCTTAGGGGGGCCTTACTACGAGCAGTACTTC.